The 20 T cell receptor beta chains below come from one sample, sequenced in a study of blood T cell repertoires in COVID-19. This table comes from immunoSEQ multiplex PCR, and its TCRdb copy is limited to in-frame clones, with some not included. The data show about 90,000 clones, around 80% seen once. Sequencing input: peripheral blood. Every receptor here comes from a woman over 75 with active or convalescent COVID-19.

V and J are TRBV5-4 and TRBJ2-7; 15 bases agree with TRBD2. The CDR3 has 15 residues. Per the germline V gene, CDR1 is SGHNT and CDR2 is YYREEE (reference sequence). V trimming: 3 bases; J trimming: 3 bases; junction bases outside the gene matches: 1. CDR3 residues: CASSSGLAGGYEQYF. As DNA, the CDR3 is TGTGCCAGCAGCTCGGGACTAGCGGGGGGCTACGAGCAGTACTTC.

This rearrangement joins TRBV23-1 to TRBJ2-2, with 12 bases matching TRBD2. TRBV23-1 belongs to the ORF category, with a function that is uncertain. The CDR3 consists of 18 residues. J lost 3 bases, V lost 6 bases, and 11 bases had no gene match. CDR3 region: CASRQGLAGGPDTGELFF. The CDR3 region has the DNA TGCGCCAGCAGACAGGGGCTAGCGGGAGGGCCCGACACCGGGGAGCTGTTTTTT.

The sample holds a few counts of this clone. The gene calls are TRBV5-1 and TRBJ2-2; 8 nucleotides align to TRBD2. Germline V gene lookup returns CDR1 SGHRS and CDR2 YFSETQ. The CDR3 has 14 amino acids. The ends lost 4 bases at V and 7 bases at J; junction bases unmatched: 6. The CDR3 DNA follows: TGCGCCAGCAGCCGGGGACTAGGAATCGGGGAGCTGTTTTTT. Its translation is CASSRGLGIGELFF.

This clone was observed a few times. The chain combines TRBV10-3 with TRBJ2-7; D perhaps matches TRBD2 (6 bases). Trimming took off 7 bases at V and 6 bases at J, with 13 bases between the two ends. Germline-derived CDR1 and CDR2 are ENHRY and SYGVKD. The CDR3 consists of 12 residues. DNA of the CDR3: TGTGCCATCACGAACGGGGGTGGCGAGCAGTACTTC. Residues: CAITNGGGEQYF.

V and J are TRBV7-7 and TRBJ2-3; TRBD2 aligns across 9 bases. This CDR3 comprises 17 residues. Unmatched junction bases numbered 9, after V lost 3 bases and J lost 2 bases. Germline assignment: CDR1 SSHAT and CDR2 FNYEAQ (reference sequence). CDR3 amino acids: CASSFGLAGTYTDTQYF. The CDR3 DNA reads as TGTGCCAGCAGCTTCGGGCTAGCGGGGACGTACACAGATACGCAGTATTTT.

The chain carries TRBV5-1 and TRBJ1-5, with D possibly being TRBD1 (6 bases). Germline values: CDR1 SGHRS, CDR2 YFSETQ. The CDR3 is 14 amino acids. Trimming stripped 5 bases from V and 4 bases from J, with 13 bases between. The CDR3: CASSRDTGNQPQHF. In DNA form, the CDR3 reads TGCGCCAGCAGTCGGGATACAGGGAATCAGCCCCAGCATTTT. Full variable domain (missing parts from reference TRBV5-1 and TRBJ1-5): KAGVTQTPRYLIKTRGQQVTLSCSPISGHRSVSWYQQTPGQGLQFLFEYFSETQRNKGNFPGRFSGRQFSNSRSEMNVSTLELGDSALYLCASSRDTGNQPQHFGDGTRLSIL.

Turning to this clone: Mismatch with germline at one junction end may stem from a read error. This chain joins TRBV5-8 and TRBJ1-1; tentative D call: TRBD1 (6 bases). Per germline, CDR1 SGHTS and CDR2 YDEGEE. The CDR3 length is 14 residues. CDR3 sequence: CATGEGGMNTEAFF. Written as DNA, the CDR3 is TGTGCCACAGGGGAGGGGGGAATGAATACTGAAGCTTTCTTT.

The chain employs TRBV3-1 (or the pseudogene TRBV3-2) and TRBJ1-2, with a tentative D call TRBD1 (6 bases). This CDR3 has 15 amino acids. Germline assignment: CDR1 LGHDT and CDR2 YNNKEL (reference sequence). Between the trimmed V and J ends, which lost 3 bases and 4 bases, there was a span of 15 bases. CDR3 in DNA: TGTGCCAGCAGCCAGTACATGGGACACCTCTATGGCTACACCTTC. Translating it yields CASSQYMGHLYGYTF.

The chain recombines TRBV29-1 with TRBJ2-7; 11 nucleotides match TRBD1. The CDR3 is 12 amino acids. Germline V CDR1 and CDR2: SQVTM, ANQGSEA. J gave up 5 bases and V 4 bases, and 1 base lay outside the gene matches. CDR3 nucleotide sequence: TGCAGCGTTGGGACAGGGGGCGACGAGCAGTACTTC. Translation gives CSVGTGGDEQYF.

J is TRBJ1-3 and V is TRBV21-1; the table's D call, TRBD1, has no DNA check behind it. TRBV21-1 is flagged as a pseudogene. The CDR3 sequence is 17 residues long. Here the CDR3 DNA reads TGTGCCAGCAGCGATCAGACAGGGGAAGTCTTTGGAAACACCATATATTTT. Its protein product is CASSDQTGEVFGNTIYF.

The chain combines TRBV6-5 with TRBJ1-1; TRBD1 agrees at 8 bases. The V gene end was trimmed by 6 bases and the J gene end by 3 bases; junction bases not matched to a gene: 6. Germline values: CDR1 MNHEY, CDR2 SVGAGI. CDR3 length: 14 amino acids. DNA of the CDR3: TGTGCCAGCAGATTGACAGGGGTGGACACTGAAGCTTTCTTT. As protein: CASRLTGVDTEAFF.

V is TRBV11-1 and J is TRBJ1-1, with TRBD1 matching over 7 bases. V lost 5 bases to trimming and J lost 1 base; unmatched junction nucleotides: 4. CDR1 and CDR2 from the germline V gene are SGHAT and FQDESV (reference sequence). The CDR3 spans 14 residues. The CDR3 DNA reads TGTGCCAGCAGCCCGGGACAGCGGAACACTGAAGCTTTCTTT. Encoded protein: CASSPGQRNTEAFF.

The rearrangement links TRBV5-1 to TRBJ2-1; 12 bases match TRBD2. V was clipped by 3 bases and J by 5 bases; unmatched bases: 3. The length of the CDR3 is 15 residues. Germline lookup yields CDR1 SGHRS and CDR2 YFSETQ. The CDR3 loop is CASSSLAGGNNEQFF. CDR3 nucleotides: TGCGCCAGCAGCTCGCTAGCGGGAGGGAACAATGAGCAGTTCTTC.

The V gene is TRBV5-1, the J gene TRBJ2-7, with D possibly TRBD2 on 6 matching bases. The V and J ends lost 3 bases and 1 base respectively, with 11 bases between them. Looked up from germline, CDR1 is SGHRS and CDR2 is YFSETQ. The CDR3 is made up of 14 amino acids. CDR3 nucleotide sequence: TGCGCCAGCAGCTGGCTGGGACTTTCCTACGAGCAGTACTTC. Translated: CASSWLGLSYEQYF.

The chain uses TRBV18 and TRBJ2-2; perhaps TRBD2 as D (6 bases). CDR3 length: 15 amino acids. Per germline, CDR1 KGHSH and CDR2 LQKENI. V lost 3 bases to trimming and J lost 1 base, with 9 bases between them. The CDR3, as DNA: TGTGCCAGCTCACCGGGAGCGGGGAACACCGGGGAGCTGTTTTTT. Protein sequence: CASSPGAGNTGELFF.

In this sample, this clone turned up once. The gene calls are TRBV5-6 and TRBJ2-1, with 9 bases that match TRBD1. The CDR3 is 15 residues long. With V trimmed by 2 bases and J by 6 bases, 6 bases remained unmatched. Germline V gene sequence: CDR1 SGHDT, CDR2 YYEEEE. CDR3 sequence: CASSLQGATGNEQFF. The CDR3 bases are TGTGCCAGCAGCTTACAGGGGGCGACAGGCAATGAGCAGTTCTTC.

V usage is TRBV7-9 and J usage is TRBJ2-7; 7 positions match TRBD2. The germline gives CDR1 SEHNR, CDR2 FQNEAQ (reference sequence). The CDR3 contains 15 residues. After removal of 4 bases from V and 6 bases from J, the junction contained 12 bases not matched to a gene. CDR3 nucleotides: TGTGCCAGCAGCTCCAGCCCCAGCGGGGCCTCCGAGCAGTACTTC. Translated: CASSSSPSGASEQYF.

The chain links TRBV2 to TRBJ1-5; D uncertain. The germline V and J ends were trimmed by 6 bases and 0 bases, with 3 bases remaining between them. CDR1 SNHLY and CDR2 FYNNEI come from the germline V gene. This CDR3 contains 12 residues. CDR3 protein: CASSYSNQPQHF. The DNA for the CDR3 is TGTGCCAGCAGCTATAGCAATCAGCCCCAGCATTTT.

The CDR3 loop reads CASTGQAGGKLFF. The CDR3 DNA reads TGTGCCAGCACCGGACAGGCGGGAGGGAAACTGTTTTTT. The V call is TRBV6-5, the J call TRBJ1-4, with 7 bases matching TRBD1. Trimming removed 7 bases from V and 11 bases from J; junction bases left unmatched: 10. The CDR3 loop spans 13 amino acids. Germline-derived CDR1 and CDR2 are MNHEY and SVGAGI.

The genes are TRBV2 and TRBJ1-2; 7 positions agree with TRBD1. CDR1 and CDR2 (germline): SNHLY, FYNNEI. The CDR3 length is 18 residues. With V trimmed by 2 bases and J by 2 bases, 14 bases remained unmatched. In DNA, the CDR3 is TGTGCCAGCAGTGAATCCTCTGGAAGGACAGGACTCAACTATGGCTACACCTTC. It translates to CASSESSGRTGLNYGYTF.